The 24 T cell receptor beta chains listed next were all sequenced from one sample in a study of cytomegalovirus exposure and HLA in healthy donors. 13 Jbeta primers and 60 Vbeta primers were used for the PCR. Assay used: immunoSEQ multiplex PCR; TCRdb lists only in-frame clones, some missing. The profile covers roughly 100,000 clones, with around 72% appearing a single time and roughly 2.1% taken by the ten largest. Material for sequencing was PBMCs. The source is a man between 25 and 39 years old in good health and CMV-seronegative.

The V and J genes are TRBV19 and TRBJ2-3; the D is unclear. This CDR3 is 13 amino acids long. Germline V gene sequence: CDR1 LNHDA, CDR2 SQIVND (reference sequence). V dropped 9 bases and J dropped 2 bases, with 12 bases sitting between them. CDR3 protein: CASAPSHTDTQYF. The CDR3 DNA follows: TGTGCCAGCGCCCCTAGTCACACAGATACGCAGTATTTT. Full variable domain (rest looked up from reference TRBV19 and TRBJ2-3): DGGITQSPKYLFRKEGQNVTLSCEQNLNHDAMYWYRQDPGQGLRLIYYSQIVNDFQKGDIAEGYSVSREKKESFPLTVTSAQKNPTAFYLCASAPSHTDTQYFGPGTRLTVL.

The genes are TRBV6-5 and TRBJ1-4, with 10 bases lining up with TRBD1. Germline-derived CDR1 and CDR2 are MNHEY and SVGAGI. Unmatched junction bases numbered 9, after V lost 6 bases and J lost 8 bases. This CDR3 region has 15 residues. The CDR3 region has the DNA TGTGCCAGCAGCGCCGGGACAGGGGAATGGGAAAAACTGTTTTTT. Residues: CASSAGTGEWEKLFF.

The V gene is TRBV2, the J gene TRBJ1-2, with D perhaps TRBD1 (6 bases). From germline, CDR1 is SNHLY and CDR2 FYNNEI. This CDR3 comprises 14 residues. V was pared by 4 bases and J by 2 bases, with 11 bases between. The CDR3 protein is CASSVGQGNYGYTF. CDR3 nucleotides: TGTGCCAGCAGTGTGGGGCAGGGGAACTATGGCTACACCTTC.

The chain links TRBV7-6 to TRBJ2-7; D is perhaps TRBD2 (6 bases). This CDR3 region has 14 residues. CDR1 SGHVS and CDR2 FNYEAQ come from the germline V gene. V lost 1 base to trimming and J lost 6 bases, with 13 bases between them. The CDR3 here is CASSLGYGRVEQYF. The CDR3 DNA reads as TGTGCCAGCAGCTTAGGTTACGGGAGAGTCGAGCAGTACTTC. The full variable domain, completed using reference TRBV7-6 and TRBJ2-7, is GAGVSQSPRYKVTKRGQDVALRCDPISGHVSLYWYRQALGQGPEFLTYFNYEAQQDKSGLPNDRFSAERPEGSISTLTIQRTEQRDSAMYRCASSLGYGRVEQYFGPGTRLTVT.

This clone has a handful of counts. This rearrangement joins TRBV15 to TRBJ2-1, with 8 bases aligning to TRBD2. Germline assignment: CDR1 LNHNV and CDR2 YYDKDF (reference sequence). The J segment lost 5 bases and the V segment lost 3 bases, leaving 9 bases of the junction unmatched. This CDR3 comprises 16 residues. The CDR3 coding sequence is TGTGCCACCAGCAGCTCTAGCGGGCCTCTTAACAATGAGCAGTTCTTC. Translating it yields CATSSSSGPLNNEQFF.

This clone was seen once. The chain employs TRBV6-5 and TRBJ2-3; 14 nucleotides match TRBD2. With V trimmed by 4 bases and J by 6 bases, 6 bases remained unmatched. The CDR3 extends over 16 amino acids. Germline V gives CDR1 MNHEY, CDR2 SVGAGI. CDR3 DNA sequence: TGTGCCAGCAGTTCGGGGACTAGCGGGAGTCCCGATACGCAGTATTTT. Translated: CASSSGTSGSPDTQYF.

This chain joins TRBV7-2 and TRBJ1-4; 10 bases agree with TRBD1. CDR1 is SGHTA and CDR2 is FQGNSA in the germline V gene. V was clipped by 2 bases and J by 6 bases; unmatched bases: 9. This CDR3 comprises 17 residues. The CDR3: CASSLQTGGAGDEKLFF. For the CDR3, the DNA is TGTGCCAGCAGCTTACAGACAGGGGGCGCGGGCGATGAAAAACTGTTTTTT.

The CDR3 region has the DNA TGTGCCAGCTCACCATCCACTAGCGGGGGCCATGAGCAGTTCTTC. It encodes CASSPSTSGGHEQFF. V gene TRBV18 combines with J gene TRBJ2-1; 11 bases agree with TRBD2. The CDR3 covers 15 residues. V lost 2 bases, J lost 8 bases, and 5 bases stayed unmatched. Germline loops: CDR1 KGHSH, CDR2 LQKENI.

The rearrangement uses TRBV5-1 and TRBJ2-2; 8 nucleotides agree with TRBD1. The length of the CDR3 is 15 residues. Trimming took 2 bases from V and 5 from J; bases not matched to a gene: 5. Germline CDR1 is SGHRS and CDR2 is YFSETQ. CDR3 sequence: CASSFQGALTGELFF. DNA for the CDR3: TGCGCCAGCAGCTTTCAGGGGGCGTTGACCGGGGAGCTGTTTTTT.

Ten or more counts support this clone. The chain has TRBV5-1 and TRBJ1-4; D ambiguous. Germline V gene data show CDR1 as SGHRS and CDR2 as YFSETQ. The CDR3 runs 14 residues. Trimming removed 5 bases from V and 0 bases from J, with 8 bases in between. CDR3 amino acids: CASSEGATNEKLFF. For the CDR3, the DNA is TGCGCCAGCAGTGAGGGAGCAACTAATGAAAAACTGTTTTTT.

This CDR3 is CATSRVRGSSYNEQFF. The CDR3 DNA reads as TGTGCCACCAGCAGAGTGCGTGGGAGCTCCTACAATGAGCAGTTCTTC. This rearrangement joins TRBV15 to TRBJ2-1; a weak D match, TRBD2 (5 bases). Between the trimmed V and J ends, which lost 1 base and 0 bases, there was a span of 10 bases. The germline gives CDR1 LNHNV, CDR2 YYDKDF (reference sequence). The CDR3 is 16 residues long.

The chain uses TRBV7-9 and TRBJ2-1, with 12 nucleotides matching TRBD1. Germline V gene lookup returns CDR1 SEHNR and CDR2 FQNEAQ (reference sequence). The CDR3 totals 17 residues. Unmatched junction bases numbered 7, after V lost 1 base and J lost 6 bases. In nucleotides, the CDR3 is TGTGCCAGCAGCTTAGGGAACTTGGGACAGGGGGCCAATGAGCAGTTCTTC. Amino acid sequence: CASSLGNLGQGANEQFF.

V usage is TRBV7-2 and J usage is TRBJ2-3; D is possibly TRBD2 (7 bases). CDR3 length: 14 residues. CDR1 is SGHTA and CDR2 is FQGNSA in the germline V gene. Trimming stripped 5 bases from V and 8 bases from J, with 17 bases between. The CDR3 loop is CASSLMTSRGTQYF. The DNA of the CDR3 is TGTGCCAGCAGCCTCATGACTAGCAGGGGTACGCAGTATTTT.

The chain joins TRBV7-2 to TRBJ2-5; unclear D gene. CDR1 is SGHTA and CDR2 is FQGNSA in the germline V gene. With 8 bases removed from V and 5 bases from J, the gap between germline ends came to 6 bases. The CDR3 is made up of 10 amino acids. The chain's CDR3 is CASSRETQYF. In nucleotides, the CDR3 is TGTGCCAGCTCCAGGGAGACCCAGTACTTC.

The chain's CDR3 is CASSRDSHGYTF. CDR3 nucleotide sequence: TGTGCCAGTAGTAGGGACAGCCATGGCTACACCTTC. The chain has TRBV19 and TRBJ1-2; 7 bases match TRBD1. Trimming took 4 bases from V and 6 from J; bases not matched to a gene: 2. Germline-derived CDR1 and CDR2 are LNHDA and SQIVND (reference sequence). The CDR3 is made up of 12 amino acids.

The V call is TRBV29-1, the J call TRBJ2-1; maybe TRBD1 (6 bases). Germline V lookup: CDR1 SQVTM, CDR2 ANQGSEA. This CDR3 spans 14 amino acids. V was trimmed by 7 bases and J by 9 bases, leaving 22 bases between them. CDR3 bases: TGCAGCGCTGGCACGGGACAACGACGGGGTGAGCAGTTCTTC. Its translation is CSAGTGQRRGEQFF.

The rearrangement links TRBV7-2 to TRBJ1-6; D might be TRBD1 (6 bases). V was pared by 7 bases and J by 1 base, with 14 bases between. This CDR3 contains 16 residues. The germline V gene has CDR1 SGHTA and CDR2 FQGNSA. DNA of the CDR3: TGTGCCAGCAACCCAGGGGCAAGGTCCTATAATTCACCCCTCCACTTT. It encodes CASNPGARSYNSPLHF.

This rearrangement joins TRBV29-1 to TRBJ1-6, with 9 positions matching TRBD1. Unmatched junction bases numbered 13, after V lost 7 bases and J lost 9 bases. The CDR3 is 15 amino acids. Per germline, CDR1 SQVTM and CDR2 ANQGSEA. CDR3: CSASITGGEGSPLHF. The CDR3 coding sequence is TGCAGCGCATCTATAACAGGGGGCGAGGGTTCACCCCTCCACTTT. The full variable domain, its missing parts supplied by reference TRBV29-1 and TRBJ1-6, is SAVISQKPSRDICQRGTSLTIQCQVDSQVTMMFWYRQQPGQSLTLIATANQGSEATYESGFVIDKFPISRPNLTFSTLTVSNMSPEDSSIYLCSASITGGEGSPLHFGNGTRLTVT.

Comments on this clone: Other nucleotide sequences in the sample specify the same CDR3. This rearrangement joins TRBV9 to TRBJ1-4; a possible D gene is TRBD1 (5 bases). Germline V lookup: CDR1 SGDLS, CDR2 YYNGEE. The CDR3 totals 16 residues. Trimming removed 0 bases from V and 2 bases from J, with 11 bases in between. CDR3: CASSVGGGETNEKLFF. CDR3 nucleotides: TGTGCCAGCAGCGTAGGCGGGGGGGAGACTAATGAAAAACTGTTTTTT.

V gene TRBV21-1 combines with J gene TRBJ2-3; the D call in the table, TRBD1, was not verified against the DNA. TRBV21-1 is a listed pseudogene. This CDR3 contains 15 residues. CDR3 amino acids: CASSKGGTATDTQYF. In nucleotides, the CDR3 is TGTGCCAGCAGCAAAGGCGGGACAGCCACAGATACGCAGTATTTT.

The chain carries TRBV6-5 and TRBJ2-5, with TRBD2 identical over 10 bases. Germline CDR1 is MNHEY and CDR2 is SVGAGI. This CDR3 has 14 residues. V trimming: 5 bases; J trimming: 5 bases; junction bases outside the gene matches: 5. CDR3 residues: CASSTGLALETQYF. The CDR3 DNA reads as TGTGCCAGCAGTACGGGACTAGCGTTGGAGACCCAGTACTTC.

V is TRBV7-2 and J is TRBJ2-3; 8 bases line up with TRBD1. CDR3 size: 14 residues. V gave up 6 bases and J gave up 0 bases; unmatched junction bases: 2. CDR1 is SGHTA and CDR2 is FQGNSA in the germline V gene. In nucleotides, the CDR3 is TGTGCCAGCAGTCGGGACAGGAGCACAGATACGCAGTATTTT. This sequence encodes CASSRDRSTDTQYF. Filled out from reference TRBV7-2 and TRBJ2-3, the complete variable domain reads GAGVSQSPSNKVTEKGKDVELRCDPISGHTALYWYRQSLGQGLEFLIYFQGNSAPDKSGLPSDRFSAERTGGSVSTLTIQRTQQEDSAVYLCASSRDRSTDTQYFGPGTRLTVL.

The table lists this clone with a few counts. V is TRBV5-1 and J is TRBJ1-5; maybe TRBD1 (6 bases). The CDR3 runs to 14 residues. Germline V gives CDR1 SGHRS, CDR2 YFSETQ. V lost 5 bases and J lost 8, with 17 bases in between. The CDR3 region has the DNA TGCGCCAGCAGACCCACAGGGTTTGGGGAGCCCCAGCATTTT. This sequence encodes CASRPTGFGEPQHF.

This clone was observed a handful of times. The chain couples TRBV7-2 to TRBJ2-7; perhaps TRBD1 as D (5 bases). The V end was cut by 2 bases, the J end by 0 bases, with 8 bases between. CDR3 size: 14 residues. The V gene's germline CDR1 is SGHTA and CDR2 FQGNSA. DNA for the CDR3: TGTGCCAGCAGCTTACAGGGAAGCTCCTACGAGCAGTACTTC. Residues: CASSLQGSSYEQYF.